This TCR beta chain was profiled in a study of blood T cells in healthy people across ages. CDR1 and CDR2 from the germline V gene are SGHRS and YFSETQ. The V end lost 2 bases, the J end lost 0 bases, and 11 bases lay between the germline ends. CDR3 length: 16 amino acids. A second PCR, run for about 7 to 11 cycles, used a sample-barcoded 5' primer plus a J-beta primer mix. TCRdb reanalysed the 5' RACE reads using MiXCR and keeps one entry per CDR3 protein. The sample holds approximately 800,000 distinct CDR3 sequences, about half seen once. This clonotype occurred a few times. About 10 milliliters of peripheral blood were drawn from each donor into EDTA-treated tubes.

The chain employs TRBV5-1 and TRBJ1-4; D ambiguous. This TCR was recovered from a man aged 80 or over in good health. Sequenced input: blood. The CDR3 is CASSFITPATNEKLFF. The CDR3 DNA reads TGCGCCAGCAGCTTTATAACACCGGCAACTAATGAAAAACTGTTTTTT.